This T cell receptor beta chain was obtained from a study of spatial heterogeneity in lung cancer. Study-wide context: Raw sequencing reads included, on average, more than 9.5 appearances of each unique TCR and UMI combination.

Documented time point: sample taken at primary tumor resection. The donors comprised around 72 untreated early-stage non-small cell lung cancer patients. Whole RNA, isolated from tumor, nontumor lung or frozen PBMC, was sequenced without prior sorting. TCR cDNA molecules were tagged individually, and each one carried a unique molecular identifier. TCRdb redid the calling of the 5' RACE reads with MiXCR, one entry per CDR3 protein. Found here are over 8,000 distinct CDR3 sequences, roughly 6.4% of them singletons; the top ten hold roughly 28%. This clonotype was counted between two and nine times. The receptor was isolated from a male donor with early-stage non-small cell lung cancer. The sequences come from normal lung tissue next to the tumor, collected at surgery.

The DNA for the CDR3 is TGTGCCAGCAGTTTGGAACAGGGGTTAATAACCGGGGAGCTGTTTTTT. Amino acids: CASSLEQGLITGELFF. This chain joins TRBV28 and TRBJ2-2, with 7 bases fitting TRBD1. CDR1 is MDHEN, CDR2 SYDVKM, per germline. This CDR3 is built from 16 residues. V shed 3 bases, J shed 5 bases, and the junction held 9 bases outside the gene matches. The complete variable domain, with remaining parts taken from reference TRBV28 and TRBJ2-2, reads DVKVTQSSRYLVKRTGEKVFLECVQDMDHENMFWYRQDPGLGLRLIYFSYDVKMKEKGDIPEGYSVSREKKERFSLILESASTNQTSMYLCASSLEQGLITGELFFGEGSRLTVL.